Following are 17 T cell receptor beta chains from one sample sequenced in a study of blood T cell repertoires in COVID-19. TCRdb keeps only in-frame clones here, not all; method: immunoSEQ multiplex PCR. The table includes some 290,000 clones, about 88% detected once. The sample taken for sequencing was peripheral blood. All receptors come from a man younger than 30 with active or convalescent COVID-19.

The genes are TRBV7-6 and TRBJ2-5; 11 bases agree with TRBD1. This CDR3 spans 18 amino acids. The V and J ends lost 3 bases and 0 bases, in that order; junction bases with no gene match: 9. CDR1 SGHVS and CDR2 FNYEAQ come from the germline V gene. The CDR3 sequence: CASSFRIGDRGYQETQYF. The CDR3 nucleotides read TGTGCCAGCAGCTTCCGGATTGGGGACAGGGGGTACCAAGAGACCCAGTACTTC.

This clone was observed a handful of times. The rearrangement links TRBV25-1 to TRBJ1-5; TRBD1 aligns across 7 bases. The V segment lost 8 bases and the J segment 3 bases; nucleotides outside the gene matches: 7. The germline CDR1 and CDR2 sequences are MGHDK and SYGVNS. CDR3 size: 14 residues. The CDR3 here is CASGDREYNQPQHF. CDR3 coding DNA: TGTGCCAGCGGAGACAGGGAGTACAATCAGCCCCAGCATTTT.

The chain couples TRBV28 to TRBJ2-2, with no clear D. The V gene's germline CDR1 is MDHEN and CDR2 SYDVKM. The V and J ends lost 2 bases and 6 bases respectively, with 10 bases between them. This CDR3 is 14 amino acids long. The CDR3 DNA sequence: TGTGCCAGCAGTTTAGGCAGGTCCTCCGGGGAGCTGTTTTTT. Amino acids: CASSLGRSSGELFF.

The chain combines TRBV6-5 with TRBJ2-3, with D possibly TRBD1 on 5 matching bases. Germline V gene sequence: CDR1 MNHEY, CDR2 SVGAGI. V dropped 6 bases and J dropped 1 base, with 5 bases sitting between them. The CDR3 is 12 amino acids. This CDR3 reads CASRGRTDTQYF. The CDR3 bases are TGTGCCAGCAGGGGGCGCACAGATACGCAGTATTTT.

The rearrangement joins TRBV9 to TRBJ2-3, with a weak D call TRBD2 (6 bases). Deletions cut 2 bases from V and 3 bases from J, with 16 bases between. This CDR3 spans 16 amino acids. Germline V lookup: CDR1 SGDLS, CDR2 YYNGEE. In nucleotides, the CDR3 is TGTGCCAGCAGCGTGGGCCAAGTGGGGGGTACAGATACGCAGTATTTT. Translation gives CASSVGQVGGTDTQYF.

This clone appeared once. The V call is TRBV10-3, the J call TRBJ2-7; no definite D call. This CDR3 region has 12 residues. Per germline, CDR1 ENHRY and CDR2 SYGVKD. Deletions cut 6 bases from V and 1 base from J, with 7 bases between. The CDR3 region has the DNA TGTGCCATCAGGAGCTCGTCCTACGAGCAGTACTTC. Protein product: CAIRSSSYEQYF.

The chain employs TRBV19 and TRBJ1-1; D is ambiguous. CDR1 and CDR2 (germline): LNHDA, SQIVND (reference sequence). The CDR3 contains 15 residues. V dropped 6 bases and J dropped 6 bases, with 20 bases sitting between them. CDR3 nucleotide sequence: TGTGCCAGTAGAGAGGAGCTCCCTTCGGAGGCTGAAGCTTTCTTT. It specifies CASREELPSEAEAFF.

This clone has just a few counts. This sequence joins TRBV2 and TRBJ1-1; D uncertain. Looked up from germline, CDR1 is SNHLY and CDR2 is FYNNEI. Trimming cost V 4 bases and J 3 bases, with 9 bases left between them. CDR3 size: 13 residues. The CDR3 DNA is TGTGCCAGCAGTGTTCATCGGGACACTGAAGCTTTCTTT. Translating gives CASSVHRDTEAFF.

The J gene is TRBJ2-1, the V gene TRBV7-6; 7 nucleotides match TRBD2. CDR3 length equals 18 residues. V lost 1 base, J lost 2 bases, and 11 bases stayed unmatched. Germline-derived CDR1 and CDR2 are SGHVS and FNYEAQ. The CDR3 sequence is CASSLVAAGELTYNEQFF. The CDR3 DNA reads TGTGCCAGCAGCTTAGTCGCGGCGGGGGAGCTGACCTACAATGAGCAGTTCTTC.

This sequence joins TRBV6-5 and TRBJ1-5; 8 positions agree with TRBD1. The CDR3 has 16 residues. The trim removed 2 bases at V and 4 bases at J, leaving 7 bases unmatched. Germline V lookup: CDR1 MNHEY, CDR2 SVGAGI. CDR3 in amino acids: CASSYLRDRWNQPQHF. In DNA, the CDR3 is TGTGCCAGCAGTTACCTCCGGGACAGGTGGAATCAGCCCCAGCATTTT.

The chain is built from TRBV6-2 or TRBV6-3 and TRBJ2-7; D remains unclear. This CDR3 is built from 13 residues. Per germline, CDR1 MNHEY and CDR2 SVGEGT. The V end was cut by 2 bases, the J end by 3 bases, with 8 bases between. The DNA of the CDR3 is TGTGCCAGCAGTTACGGGCGTTTCTACGAGCAGTACTTC. It is translated as CASSYGRFYEQYF.

This rearrangement joins TRBV13 to TRBJ2-7; 9 nucleotides agree with TRBD2. The ends lost 7 bases at V and 4 bases at J; junction bases unmatched: 5. Germline CDR1 and CDR2: PRHDT and FYEKMQ (reference sequence). The CDR3 has 13 residues. The CDR3 region has the DNA TGTGCCAGCAAGACGGGACTAGCTTACGAGCAGTACTTC. Its protein product is CASKTGLAYEQYF.

V gene TRBV7-2 combines with J gene TRBJ2-5, with D possibly matching TRBD1 (5 bases). Germline V lookup: CDR1 SGHTA, CDR2 FQGNSA. The V end was cut by 5 bases, the J end by 5 bases, with 12 bases between. CDR3 length equals 13 residues. CDR3 residues: CASSTQGLETQYF. In nucleotides, the CDR3 is TGTGCCAGCAGCACGCAGGGTTTGGAGACCCAGTACTTC.

The chain's CDR3 is CASSSGTGGNEQFF. The CDR3 nucleotides read TGCGCCAGCAGCTCGGGGACAGGGGGCAATGAGCAGTTCTTC. The chain has TRBV5-1 and TRBJ2-1; the match to TRBD1 covers 11 bases. The germline CDR1 and CDR2 sequences are SGHRS and YFSETQ. This CDR3 contains 14 residues. The ends lost 3 bases at V and 6 bases at J; junction bases unmatched: 2.

DNA of the CDR3: TGCGCCAGCAGCCAAGAAGGTCCGCAGGCTGGTCAGCCCCAGCATTTT. Its protein product is CASSQEGPQAGQPQHF. The chain uses TRBV4-3 and TRBJ1-5; D call uncertain. The germline V and J ends were trimmed by 0 bases and 6 bases, with 15 bases remaining between them. From germline, CDR1 is LGHNA and CDR2 YSLEER. There are 16 residues in the CDR3.

The chain recombines TRBV19 with TRBJ2-7; TRBD2 is a possible D gene (5 bases). CDR3 size: 10 residues. V was clipped by 9 bases and J by 2 bases, with 5 bases between them. Germline V CDR1 and CDR2: LNHDA, SQIVND (reference sequence). CDR3 protein: CASGTYEQYF. The CDR3 region has the DNA TGTGCCAGCGGGACCTACGAGCAGTACTTC.

The table lists this clone with a few counts. The chain joins TRBV19 to TRBJ1-1; D is possibly TRBD1 (6 bases). Trimming cost V 6 bases and J 0 bases, with 11 bases left between them. CDR3 length: 14 amino acids. The V gene's germline CDR1 is LNHDA and CDR2 SQIVND (reference sequence). DNA of the CDR3: TGTGCCAGTAGCGAAACAGGGCTGAACACTGAAGCTTTCTTT. This encodes CASSETGLNTEAFF.